This T cell receptor beta chain is drawn from a study of shared clonotypes between healthy human individuals. Study-wide background: Each donor's CD8 memory used one plate, CD8 naive two, each CD4 subset three.

In regard to this clone: The target antigen is unknown.

CD45RO-negative, CCR7-selected cells formed the naive CD8 fraction, which excluded terminally differentiated effector memory CD45RA+ cells. Germline CDR1 reads WSHSY; CDR2 reads SAAADI. V lost 8 bases, J lost 3 bases, and 11 bases lay in between. The CDR3 is 12 residues long. The assay used deep level. Assay used: immunoSEQ multiplex PCR; TCRdb lists only in-frame clones, some missing. The data contain about 2.1 million clones, just under 95% of them seen just once; the ten biggest clones take up 1.5% to 2%. Points from the study as a whole: On the whole, naive subsets had larger estimated richness than memory subsets had. Researchers sampled blood only, noting tissue repertoires likely differ.

The material sequenced was naive CD8+ T cells from PBMCs. The chain is built from TRBV10-2 and TRBJ2-7; D possibly matches TRBD1 or TRBD2 (5 bases each). The source of this sequence is a man aged 18 to 30 in good health. Some clones in this sample may be carry-over from other donors' samples. CDR3 amino acids: CASGDGDYEQYF. For the CDR3, the DNA is TGCGCCAGCGGGGACGGAGACTACGAGCAGTACTTC.